Each of the 18 T cell receptor beta chains below was sequenced from the same sample in a study of blood T cell repertoires in COVID-19. Some clones are missing from TCRdb's copy, which holds only in-frame ones; the method was immunoSEQ multiplex PCR. The table has 150,000 to 200,000 clones, around four fifths seen once. The sequenced sample consisted of peripheral blood. The receptors stem from a woman aged 40 to 49 with COVID-19, enrolled during active disease.

The chain links TRBV7-8 to TRBJ1-1, with D tentatively TRBD1 (5 bases). Germline lookup yields CDR1 SGHVS and CDR2 FQNEAQ. This CDR3 comprises 14 residues. Between the trimmed V and J ends, which lost 0 bases and 11 bases, there was a span of 16 bases. The CDR3 region is CASSLASRVSLAFF. CDR3 coding DNA: TGTGCCAGCAGCTTAGCCTCCAGGGTGTCCCTCGCTTTCTTT.

This sequence joins TRBV19 and TRBJ1-1; D call uncertain. The germline V and J ends were trimmed by 3 bases and 4 bases, with 15 bases remaining between them. The CDR3 length is 15 residues. Germline V lookup: CDR1 LNHDA, CDR2 SQIVND (reference sequence). The CDR3 bases are TGTGCCAGTAGTATCCCCGGGGTAGGGTCCACTGAAGCTTTCTTT. Its translation: CASSIPGVGSTEAFF.

This clone was picked up many times. V is TRBV12-5 and J is TRBJ1-1; the D gene is possibly TRBD1 (6 bases). The CDR3 is made up of 12 amino acids. In germline, CDR1 is LGHNT, CDR2 FRNRAP. V dropped 5 bases and J dropped 10 bases, with 14 bases sitting between them. CDR3 nucleotides: TGTGCTAGTGGTACAGGACAGTCAACAGCTTTCTTT. Protein sequence: CASGTGQSTAFF.

CDR3 sequence: CASSFGQGKIGELFF. For the CDR3, the DNA is TGTGCCAGCAGTTTCGGTCAGGGTAAAATCGGGGAGCTGTTTTTT. V usage is TRBV28 and J usage is TRBJ2-2; possible D gene TRBD1, 5 bases. CDR1 and CDR2 (germline): MDHEN, SYDVKM. V lost 3 bases and J 7 bases, leaving 15 bases between the germline ends. The CDR3 has 15 residues.

The rearrangement links TRBV18 to TRBJ2-1; 13 bases are a match to TRBD2. CDR3 size: 16 residues. The V and J ends lost 4 bases and 3 bases, in that order; junction bases with no gene match: 3. Germline V gives CDR1 KGHSH, CDR2 LQKENI. DNA for the CDR3: TGTGCCAGCTCACACGGGACTAGCGGGATCTACAATGAGCAGTTCTTC. This encodes CASSHGTSGIYNEQFF.

This chain connects TRBV6-4 to TRBJ2-3; 7 nucleotides line up with TRBD2. This CDR3 is built from 14 residues. Per the germline V gene, CDR1 is MRHNA and CDR2 is SNTAGT. V shed 2 bases and J 3 bases; nucleotides not matched to a gene: 2. This chain's CDR3 is CASSDGGETDTQYF. Written as DNA, the CDR3 is TGTGCCAGCAGTGACGGGGGGGAAACAGATACGCAGTATTTT.

This chain connects TRBV9 to TRBJ2-1; weak D call: TRBD2 (5 bases). Germline lookup yields CDR1 SGDLS and CDR2 YYNGEE. With 0 bases removed from V and 0 bases from J, the gap between germline ends came to 19 bases. The CDR3 runs 19 residues. CDR3 coding DNA: TGTGCCAGCAGCGTAGGCCCGGGAATGGGGAAGAGCTCCTACAATGAGCAGTTCTTC. Its translation: CASSVGPGMGKSSYNEQFF. Filled out from reference TRBV9 and TRBJ2-1, the complete variable domain reads DSGVTQTPKHLITATGQRVTLRCSPRSGDLSVYWYQQSLDQGLQFLIQYYNGEERAKGNILERFSAQQFPDLHSELNLSSLELGDSALYFCASSVGPGMGKSSYNEQFFGPGTRLTVL.

This sequence joins TRBV27 and TRBJ2-6; 9 nucleotides match TRBD1. Trimming took 5 bases from V and 4 from J; bases not matched to a gene: 9. The CDR3 sequence is 17 residues long. CDR1 MNHEY and CDR2 SMNVEV come from the germline V gene (reference sequence). CDR3 DNA: TGTGCCAGCAGTCCCCCCCGGACAGGGGCGGGGGCCAACGTCCTGACTTTC. Its translation is CASSPPRTGAGANVLTF.

The V gene is TRBV24-1, the J gene TRBJ2-5; 7 bases align to TRBD1. The CDR3 consists of 13 residues. V was clipped by 9 bases and J by 0 bases; unmatched bases: 3. Germline assignment: CDR1 KGHDR and CDR2 SFDVKD. In DNA, the CDR3 is TGTGCCACCCAACAGGGGTACCAAGAGACCCAGTACTTC. Translated: CATQQGYQETQYF.

V usage is TRBV11-2 and J usage is TRBJ1-3, with 7 bases aligning to TRBD1. CDR3 size: 14 residues. CDR1 is SGHAT and CDR2 is FQNNGV in the germline V gene. V shed 4 bases and J 4 bases; nucleotides not matched to a gene: 4. The CDR3 nucleotides are TGTGCCAGCAGCTCCCCGGGACAGGGAAACACCATATATTTT. Amino acids: CASSSPGQGNTIYF.

V and J are TRBV7-9 and TRBJ2-7; maybe TRBD2 (6 bases). The CDR3 is 13 amino acids. CDR1 is SEHNR and CDR2 is FQNEAQ in the germline V gene (reference sequence). V dropped 7 bases and J dropped 4 bases, with 14 bases sitting between them. The DNA for the CDR3 is TGTGCCAGCACCTCGGGACTCCTATACGAGCAGTACTTC. This sequence encodes CASTSGLLYEQYF.

The genes are TRBV6-5 and TRBJ1-5, with D possibly matching TRBD1 (5 bases). The CDR3 loop spans 13 amino acids. Germline CDR1 reads MNHEY; CDR2 reads SVGAGI. With 5 bases removed from V and 7 bases from J, the gap between germline ends came to 12 bases. CDR3 in amino acids: CASSIKQEQPQHF. The CDR3 coding sequence is TGTGCCAGCAGTATTAAACAGGAACAGCCCCAGCATTTT.

The rearrangement joins TRBV10-1 to TRBJ2-5, with a tentative D call TRBD2 (5 bases). The CDR3 has 12 residues. The ends were cut back, 7 bases at V and 7 bases at J, with 13 bases in the middle. Germline CDR1 WNHNN, CDR2 SYGVQD (reference sequence). CDR3 sequence (DNA): TGCGCCAGCACTGGATCCGAGGGGACCCAGTACTTC. This encodes CASTGSEGTQYF.

The chain recombines TRBV28 with TRBJ1-4; a weak D match, TRBD1 (5 bases). This CDR3 is 12 amino acids long. Germline CDR1 is MDHEN and CDR2 is SYDVKM. V was clipped by 8 bases and J by 5 bases, with 9 bases between them. CDR3 sequence reads: CASGGGNEKLFF. The CDR3 DNA is TGTGCCAGCGGGGGAGGAAATGAAAAACTGTTTTTT. Looking up the rest from reference TRBV28 and TRBJ1-4 gives the full variable domain: DVKVTQSSRYLVKRTGEKVFLECVQDMDHENMFWYRQDPGLGLRLIYFSYDVKMKEKGDIPEGYSVSREKKERFSLILESASTNQTSMYLCASGGGNEKLFFGSGTQLSVL.

In DNA form, the CDR3 reads TGTGCCAGCAGTTTTCTCTGGGGAGGGGACACCGGGGAGCTGTTTTTT. Protein product: CASSFLWGGDTGELFF. The chain employs TRBV28 and TRBJ2-2; TRBD2 agrees at 7 bases. V gave up 3 bases and J gave up 3 bases; unmatched junction bases: 7. The CDR3 consists of 16 residues. CDR1 and CDR2 from the germline V gene are MDHEN and SYDVKM. The full variable domain, in which reference TRBV28 and TRBJ2-2 provide the parts outside the CDR3, is DVKVTQSSRYLVKRTGEKVFLECVQDMDHENMFWYRQDPGLGLRLIYFSYDVKMKEKGDIPEGYSVSREKKERFSLILESASTNQTSMYLCASSFLWGGDTGELFFGEGSRLTVL.

The rearrangement links TRBV7-2 to TRBJ2-7, with TRBD1 identical over 7 bases. The V segment lost 5 bases and the J segment 3 bases; nucleotides outside the gene matches: 10. Germline V lookup: CDR1 SGHTA, CDR2 FQGNSA. CDR3 length equals 15 residues. The CDR3 DNA sequence: TGTGCCAGCAGCACCCCAAGGACAGGATTCTACGAGCAGTACTTC. The encoded protein is CASSTPRTGFYEQYF.

The rearrangement joins TRBV6-6 to TRBJ1-3; D might be TRBD1 (5 bases). Trimming shortened V by 1 base and J by 11 bases, and 12 bases separated the two germline ends. Germline V gene data show CDR1 as MNHNY and CDR2 as SVGAGI (reference sequence). The CDR3 runs 13 residues. DNA for the CDR3: TGTGCCAGCAGTTACTTGTCCTGGGGGGCCATATATTTT. Translation gives CASSYLSWGAIYF.

J is TRBJ1-2 and V is TRBV12-3 or TRBV12-4; no definite D call. The CDR3 spans 11 residues. Trimming left V 11 bases short and J 8 bases short, with 15 bases between. The CDR3 sequence is CALFSGNGYTF. CDR3 in DNA: TGTGCCCTTTTCTCGGGGAACGGCTACACCTTC.